This is a list of T cell receptor beta chains from one sample in a study of blood T cell repertoires in COVID-19. Only in-frame clones appear in the TCRdb table, and some are missing; sequencing was by immunoSEQ multiplex PCR. The sample lists about 230,000 clones, around 83% occurring once. Sequencing was done on a sample of peripheral blood. Every receptor here comes from a woman between 40 and 50 years old who had recovered from COVID-19. CDR3s include the opening cysteine and the closing phenylalanine or tryptophan. The D gene is left open where the match is weak.

D gene,J gene,V gene,CDR3 protein,CDR3 DNA
TRBD1,TRBJ1-1,TRBV19,CASSISGTGSTEAFF,TGTGCCAGTAGTATCTCCGGGACAGGGAGTACTGAAGCTTTCTTT
TRBD2,TRBJ2-1,TRBV12-3/TRBV12-4,CASSNPAGLSQFF,TGTGCCAGCAGTAACCCGGCGGGACTATCGCAGTTCTTC
TRBD1,TRBJ1-1,TRBV19,CASISRDSTEAFF,TGTGCCAGTATCAGCCGGGACAGCACTGAAGCTTTCTTT
NA,TRBJ2-7,TRBV7-2,CASSLGAGVPYEQYF,TGTGCCAGCAGCTTAGGGGCAGGGGTTCCGTACGAGCAGTACTTC
NA,TRBJ2-1,TRBV7-9,CASSLWLASSRNEQFF,TGTGCCAGCAGCTTATGGTTGGCTAGCTCCAGAAATGAGCAGTTCTTC
NA,TRBJ1-3,TRBV7-2,CASSAQTGPGNTIYF,TGTGCCAGCAGCGCACAGACAGGACCTGGAAACACCATATATTTT
TRBD1,TRBJ2-7,TRBV18,CASSPRDSYYEQYF,TGTGCCAGCTCACCCCGGGACAGTTACTACGAGCAGTACTTC
NA,TRBJ1-6,TRBV19,CASSIPDSGRRALLHF,TGTGCCAGTAGTATCCCGGACAGTGGACGAAGGGCACTCCTCCACTTT
NA,TRBJ1-2,TRBV9,CASSVVGEASYGYTF,TGTGCCAGCAGCGTAGTCGGGGAGGCCTCCTATGGCTACACCTTC
TRBD1,TRBJ2-5,TRBV11-3,CASSLGTGHHQETQYF,TGTGCCAGCAGCTTAGGGACAGGACACCACCAAGAGACCCAGTACTTC
TRBD1,TRBJ1-2,TRBV18,CASSPQGENGYTF,TGTGCCAGCTCACCCCAGGGGGAGAATGGCTACACCTTC
TRBD1,TRBJ2-3,TRBV5-1,CASSQRQGLNTQYF,TGCGCCAGCAGCCAACGACAGGGATTAAATACGCAGTATTTT
NA,TRBJ2-1,TRBV19,CASTSQLSYNEQFF,TGTGCCAGTACGAGTCAACTCTCCTACAATGAGCAGTTCTTC
NA,TRBJ1-5,TRBV18,CASSGIRGDQPQHF,TGTGCCAGCTCAGGGATACGGGGGGATCAGCCCCAGCATTTT
NA,TRBJ1-4,TRBV20-1,CSASSGNEKLFF,TGCAGTGCTAGTTCAGGGAATGAAAAACTGTTTTTT
TRBD1,TRBJ2-7,TRBV6-1,CASSDGTGDEQYF,TGTGCCAGCAGTGACGGGACAGGGGACGAGCAGTACTTC